Each of the 20 T cell receptor beta chains below was sequenced from the same sample in a study of blood T cells in healthy people across ages. Using a J-beta primer mix together with a sample-barcoded 5' primer, a second PCR was run for about 7 to 12 cycles. From the 5' RACE reads, TCRdb called clonotypes with MiXCR, one entry per CDR3 protein. In the table there are about 680,000 distinct CDR3 sequences, 49% of which are singletons. Sequenced sample: blood. The receptors come from a woman in her fifties or sixties in good health.

The gene calls are TRBV29-1 and TRBJ2-2, with TRBD1 as a possible D gene (5 bases). With 2 bases removed from V and 0 bases from J, the gap between germline ends came to 7 bases. Germline V gene lookup returns CDR1 SQVTM and CDR2 ANQGSEA. The CDR3 has 14 amino acids. CDR3 region: CSVEKTANTGELFF. In DNA form, the CDR3 reads TGCAGCGTTGAAAAGACAGCGAACACCGGGGAGCTGTTTTTT.

The chain has TRBV5-1 and TRBJ2-3; the match to TRBD2 covers 7 bases. CDR1 SGHRS and CDR2 YFSETQ come from the germline V gene. There are 15 residues in the CDR3. Unmatched junction bases numbered 7, after V lost 4 bases and J lost 2 bases. The CDR3 sequence is CASSGTGGLTDTQYF. CDR3 coding DNA: TGCGCCAGCAGCGGGACGGGAGGCCTCACAGATACGCAGTATTTT.

This clonotype was counted a few times. The chain joins TRBV9 to TRBJ2-2; weak D call: TRBD1 (6 bases). The germline gives CDR1 SGDLS, CDR2 YYNGEE. There are 15 residues in the CDR3. The V and J ends lost 0 bases and 5 bases respectively, with 11 bases between them. As DNA, the CDR3 is TGTGCCAGCAGCGTAGCCGGGACACAAACCGGGGAGCTGTTTTTT. Protein sequence: CASSVAGTQTGELFF.

The chain combines TRBV29-1 with TRBJ2-7; 8 bases map to TRBD1. The length of the CDR3 is 14 residues. Losses at the gene ends were 6 bases for V and 2 bases for J; bases not matched to a gene: 9. The V gene's germline CDR1 is SQVTM and CDR2 ANQGSEA. CDR3 residues: CSVGPGQETYEQYF. The CDR3 DNA follows: TGCAGCGTGGGGCCGGGACAGGAGACCTACGAGCAGTACTTC.

As for this clonotype: Possible read error: a much larger clone is one base away. V gene TRBV4-2 combines with J gene TRBJ2-3; D gene uncertain. CDR1 is LGHNA and CDR2 is YNFKEQ in the germline V gene. The CDR3 extends over 15 amino acids. Trimming cost V 1 base and J 2 bases, with 10 bases left between them. The chain's CDR3 is CASSQGAAPTDTQYF. CDR3 coding DNA: TGTGCCAGCAGCCAAGGAGCCGCCCCCACAGATACGCAGTATTTT.

The chain has TRBV30 and TRBJ2-1; D possibly corresponds to TRBD1 (5 bases). Trimming stripped 1 base from V and 7 bases from J, with 11 bases between. CDR3 length: 13 amino acids. CDR1 and CDR2 from the germline V gene are GTSNPN and SVGIG (reference sequence). As DNA, the CDR3 is TGTGCCTGGAGTGGTTACAGGAATAATGAGCAGTTCTTC. Its protein product is CAWSGYRNNEQFF.

The chain links TRBV6-5 to TRBJ2-1; TRBD2 matches at 9 bases. The CDR3 sequence is 16 residues long. With 2 bases clipped from V and 9 bases from J, the junction kept 11 bases outside the gene matches. Looked up from germline, CDR1 is MNHEY and CDR2 is SVGAGI. The CDR3 DNA is TGTGCCAGCAGTTACGGAGGTCTAGCGGGATCCCCTGAGCAGTTCTTC. Translating gives CASSYGGLAGSPEQFF.

In its sample, this clonotype was seen a few times. The chain combines TRBV3-1 with TRBJ2-5; D remains ambiguous. The V end lost 3 bases, the J end lost 5 bases, and 22 bases lay between the germline ends. This CDR3 has 17 residues. In germline, CDR1 is LGHDT, CDR2 YNNKEL (reference sequence). DNA of the CDR3: TGTGCCAGCAGCCACCCCCACGCCCCTCTAAGACGGGAGACCCAGTACTTC. Translated: CASSHPHAPLRRETQYF.

This clonotype appeared many times. The rearrangement uses TRBV9 and TRBJ2-7; 12 nucleotides match TRBD2. Germline CDR1 is SGDLS and CDR2 is YYNGEE. The CDR3 has 15 residues. J gave up 4 bases and V 0 bases, and 2 bases lay outside the gene matches. The CDR3 bases are TGTGCCAGCAGCGTAGGACTAGCGGGAGCTTACGAGCAGTACTTC. This encodes CASSVGLAGAYEQYF.

V usage is TRBV10-3 and J usage is TRBJ2-6; D is uncertain. This CDR3 comprises 15 residues. V lost 6 bases to trimming and J lost 0 bases, with 9 bases between them. Germline V CDR1 and CDR2: ENHRY, SYGVKD. CDR3 region: CAIRPDVSGANVLTF. DNA for the CDR3: TGTGCCATCAGGCCAGACGTCTCTGGGGCCAACGTCCTGACTTTC.

This clonotype was seen a handful of times. The chain employs TRBV29-1 and TRBJ2-1, with a weak D call TRBD2 (6 bases). Trimming pared 4 bases from V and 4 bases from J, leaving 14 bases between. This CDR3 region has 14 residues. CDR1 and CDR2 from the germline V gene are SQVTM and ANQGSEA. CDR3 nucleotides: TGCAGCGTTGCGTGGTATGGGGGGTACAATGAGCAGTTCTTC. It codes for CSVAWYGGYNEQFF.

The chain employs TRBV12-3 or TRBV12-4 and TRBJ2-2, with TRBD2 identical over 7 bases. This CDR3 has 13 amino acids. Trimming cost V 6 bases and J 7 bases; bases outside gene matches: 5. The CDR3 protein is CASRITSDGELFF. DNA for the CDR3: TGTGCCAGCAGAATCACTAGCGACGGGGAGCTGTTTTTT.

The chain is built from TRBV4-3 and TRBJ2-3, with 16 bases aligning to TRBD2. CDR1 and CDR2 from the germline V gene are LGHNA and YSLEER. Trimming cost V 0 bases and J 5 bases; bases outside gene matches: 5. CDR3 length equals 18 residues. The CDR3 reads CASSQEGLAGGRGDTQYF. CDR3 nucleotide sequence: TGCGCCAGCAGCCAAGAGGGACTAGCGGGAGGGCGAGGAGATACGCAGTATTTT.

In its sample, this clonotype was seen a few times. The CDR3: CASSAHTGYSNEKLFF. In DNA form, the CDR3 reads TGTGCCAGCAGCGCCCACACAGGGTATTCTAATGAAAAACTGTTTTTT. The chain has TRBV9 and TRBJ1-4, with D tentatively TRBD1 (6 bases). This CDR3 comprises 16 residues. CDR1 and CDR2 (germline): SGDLS, YYNGEE. The germline V and J ends were trimmed by 3 bases and 3 bases, with 15 bases remaining between them. Using reference TRBV9 and TRBJ1-4 for the parts outside the CDR3, the full variable domain is DSGVTQTPKHLITATGQRVTLRCSPRSGDLSVYWYQQSLDQGLQFLIQYYNGEERAKGNILERFSAQQFPDLHSELNLSSLELGDSALYFCASSAHTGYSNEKLFFGSGTQLSVL.

The table lists this clonotype with a few counts. The chain joins TRBV27 to TRBJ2-5; TRBD2 matches 9 bases. Germline trimming cut 9 bases from V and 9 bases from J; bases unmatched to any gene: 23. The CDR3 has 17 amino acids. Germline V gene lookup returns CDR1 MNHEY and CDR2 SMNVEV (reference sequence). The CDR3 coding sequence is TGTGCCAGTACAGACAGTGGGTCTAGCGGGATGATGGGGGCCCAGTACTTC. This encodes CASTDSGSSGMMGAQYF.

As concerns this clonotype: A much larger clone sits a single nucleotide away, making a read error possible. The chain has TRBV28 and TRBJ2-7; D is possibly TRBD2 (6 bases). The last part of the DNA fits TRBJ2-5 better; the J call may be wrong. CDR1 and CDR2 (germline): MDHEN, SYDVKM. The CDR3 consists of 14 residues. For the CDR3, the DNA is TGTGCCAGCAGTGGGGCGGGAAGGAGAGAGACCCAGTACTTC. Its translation: CASSGAGRRETQYF.

This sequence joins TRBV7-2 and TRBJ2-4; no reliable D call. Looked up from germline, CDR1 is SGHTA and CDR2 is FQGNSA. The CDR3 sequence is 15 residues long. Trimming shortened V by 3 bases and J by 9 bases, and 18 bases separated the two germline ends. The CDR3 bases are TGTGCCAGCAGCTTTTCCTCAGCAGAGATGTCCATTCAGTACTTC. Translation gives CASSFSSAEMSIQYF. Full variable domain (remainder filled in from reference TRBV7-2 and TRBJ2-4): GAGVSQSPSNKVTEKGKDVELRCDPISGHTALYWYRQSLGQGLEFLIYFQGNSAPDKSGLPSDRFSAERTGGSVSTLTIQRTQQEDSAVYLCASSFSSAEMSIQYFGAGTRLSVL.

The sample holds a few counts of this clonotype. V is TRBV24-1 and J is TRBJ2-3, with 11 bases matching TRBD2. The CDR3 extends over 16 amino acids. Germline lookup yields CDR1 KGHDR and CDR2 SFDVKD. The V segment lost 2 bases and the J segment 3 bases; nucleotides outside the gene matches: 3. In DNA, the CDR3 is TGTGCCACCAGTGATTCTATAGCGGGAGGGACAGATACGCAGTATTTT. Translating it yields CATSDSIAGGTDTQYF.

V gene TRBV18 combines with J gene TRBJ2-1; TRBD2 agrees at 8 bases. Germline V lookup: CDR1 KGHSH, CDR2 LQKENI. This CDR3 is 14 amino acids long. V was clipped by 2 bases and J by 7 bases; unmatched bases: 4. CDR3 DNA: TGTGCCAGCTCACCAAACGGGAGGGCAAATGAGCAGTTCTTC. Translation: CASSPNGRANEQFF.

The V and J genes are TRBV29-1 and TRBJ1-5; D call uncertain. The V gene lost 0 bases and the J gene lost 4 bases, with 7 bases spanning the gap. Germline CDR1 is SQVTM and CDR2 is ANQGSEA. There are 13 residues in the CDR3. Here the CDR3 DNA reads TGCAGCGTTGAAGATCTAGGAAATCAGCCCCAGCATTTT. Translating gives CSVEDLGNQPQHF.